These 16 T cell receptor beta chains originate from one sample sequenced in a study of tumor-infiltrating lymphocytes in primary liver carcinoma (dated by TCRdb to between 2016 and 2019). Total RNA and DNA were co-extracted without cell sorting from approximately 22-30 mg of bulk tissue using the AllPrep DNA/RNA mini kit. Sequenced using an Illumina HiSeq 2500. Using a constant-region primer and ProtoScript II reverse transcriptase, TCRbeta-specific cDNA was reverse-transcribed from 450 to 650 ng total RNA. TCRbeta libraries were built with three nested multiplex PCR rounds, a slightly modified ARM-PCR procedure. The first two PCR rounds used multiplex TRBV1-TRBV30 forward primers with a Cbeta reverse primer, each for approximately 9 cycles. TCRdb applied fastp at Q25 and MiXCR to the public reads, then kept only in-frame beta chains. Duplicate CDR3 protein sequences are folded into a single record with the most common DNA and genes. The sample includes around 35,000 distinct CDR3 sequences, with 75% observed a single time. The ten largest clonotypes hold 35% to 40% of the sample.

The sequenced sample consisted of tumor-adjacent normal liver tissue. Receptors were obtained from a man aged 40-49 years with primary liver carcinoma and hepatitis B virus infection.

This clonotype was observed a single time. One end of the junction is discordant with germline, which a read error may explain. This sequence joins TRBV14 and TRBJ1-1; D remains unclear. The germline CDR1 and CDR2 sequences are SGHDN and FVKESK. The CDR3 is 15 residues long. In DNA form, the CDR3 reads TGTGCCAGTAGCCCCAGACTTGGGGTAGGCACGGAAGCTTTCTTT. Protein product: CASSPRLGVGTEAFF.

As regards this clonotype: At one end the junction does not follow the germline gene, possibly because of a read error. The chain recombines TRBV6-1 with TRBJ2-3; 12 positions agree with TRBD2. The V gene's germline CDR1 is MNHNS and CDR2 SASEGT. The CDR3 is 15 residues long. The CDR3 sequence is CASSELAGGPDAQCF. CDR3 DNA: TGTGCCAGCAGTGAGCTAGCGGGAGGGCCAGATGCGCAGTGTTTT.

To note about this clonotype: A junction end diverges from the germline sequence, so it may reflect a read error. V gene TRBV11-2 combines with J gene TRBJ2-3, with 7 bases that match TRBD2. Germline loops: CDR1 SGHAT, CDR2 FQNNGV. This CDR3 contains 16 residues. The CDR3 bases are TGTGTCAGCATCCGGGAAACTGGGAGGGTCGGAGATACGCAGTATTTT. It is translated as CVSIRETGRVGDTQYF.

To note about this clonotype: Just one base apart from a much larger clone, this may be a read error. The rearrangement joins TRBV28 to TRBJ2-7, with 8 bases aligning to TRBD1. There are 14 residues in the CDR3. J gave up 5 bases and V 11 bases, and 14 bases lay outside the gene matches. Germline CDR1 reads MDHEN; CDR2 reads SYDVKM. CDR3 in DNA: TGTGCCGACAGTTTAAGGACAGGGCTGAACGAGCAGTACTTC. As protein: CADSLRTGLNEQYF.

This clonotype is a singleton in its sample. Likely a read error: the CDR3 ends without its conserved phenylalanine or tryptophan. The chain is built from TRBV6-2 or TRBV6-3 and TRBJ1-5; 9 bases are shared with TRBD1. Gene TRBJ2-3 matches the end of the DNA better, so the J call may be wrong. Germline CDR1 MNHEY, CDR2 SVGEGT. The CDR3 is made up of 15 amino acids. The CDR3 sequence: CASSFGTGRNQPQYL. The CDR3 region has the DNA TGTGCCAGCAGTTTCGGGACAGGGCGCAATCAGCCCCAGTATTTA.

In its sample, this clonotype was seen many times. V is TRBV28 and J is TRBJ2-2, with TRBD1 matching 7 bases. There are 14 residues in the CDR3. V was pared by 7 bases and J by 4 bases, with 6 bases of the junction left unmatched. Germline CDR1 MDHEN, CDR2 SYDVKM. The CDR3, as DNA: TGTGCCAGCATGGCGACAGGGACCACCGGGGAGCTGTTTTTT. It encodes CASMATGTTGELFF.

For the CDR3, the DNA is TGCGCCAGCTCCGACCGTACAGACATCGGGGAGCTGTTTTTT. The encoded protein is CASSDRTDIGELFF. The chain recombines TRBV10-1 with TRBJ2-2; D is ambiguous. Germline V gene data show CDR1 as WNHNN and CDR2 as SYGVQD (reference sequence). CDR3 length: 14 residues. V dropped 8 bases and J dropped 7 bases, with 17 bases sitting between them.

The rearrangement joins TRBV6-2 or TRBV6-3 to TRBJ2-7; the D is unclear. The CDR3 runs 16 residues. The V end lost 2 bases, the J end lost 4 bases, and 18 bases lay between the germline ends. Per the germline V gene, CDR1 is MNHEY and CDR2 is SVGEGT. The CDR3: CASSYVITASVYEQYF. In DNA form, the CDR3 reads TGTGCCAGCAGTTACGTAATAACGGCGAGTGTATACGAGCAGTACTTC.

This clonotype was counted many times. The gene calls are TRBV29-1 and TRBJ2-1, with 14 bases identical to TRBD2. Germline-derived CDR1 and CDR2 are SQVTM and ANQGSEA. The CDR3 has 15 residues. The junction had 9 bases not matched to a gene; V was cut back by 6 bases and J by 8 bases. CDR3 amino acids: CSVSGTSGRGDEQFF. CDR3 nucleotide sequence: TGCAGCGTGAGCGGGACTAGCGGGAGAGGCGATGAGCAGTTCTTC.

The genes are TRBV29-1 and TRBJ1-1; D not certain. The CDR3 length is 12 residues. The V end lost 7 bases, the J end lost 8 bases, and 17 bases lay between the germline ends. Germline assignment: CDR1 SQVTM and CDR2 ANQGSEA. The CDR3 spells CSARPGIGEAFF. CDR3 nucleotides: TGCAGCGCCCGTCCCGGGATAGGCGAAGCTTTCTTT.

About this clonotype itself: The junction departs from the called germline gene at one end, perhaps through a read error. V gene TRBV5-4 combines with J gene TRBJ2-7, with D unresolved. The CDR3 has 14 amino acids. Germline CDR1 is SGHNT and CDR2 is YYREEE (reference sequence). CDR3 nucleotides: TGTGCAAGCAGCCCCGACCGCTCATCCAGCGAGCAGTACTTC. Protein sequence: CASSPDRSSSEQYF. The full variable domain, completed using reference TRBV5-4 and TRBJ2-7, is ETGVTQSPTHLIKTRGQQVTLRCSSQSGHNTVSWYQQALGQGPQFIFQYYREEENGRGNFPPRFSGLQFPNYSSELNVNALELDDSALYLCASSPDRSSSEQYFGPGTRLTVT.

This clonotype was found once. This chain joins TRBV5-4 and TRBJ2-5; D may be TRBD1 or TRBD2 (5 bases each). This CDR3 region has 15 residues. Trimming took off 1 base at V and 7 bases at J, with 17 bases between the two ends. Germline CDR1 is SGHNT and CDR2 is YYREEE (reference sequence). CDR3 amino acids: CASSLNGDGPGTQYF. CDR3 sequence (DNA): TGTGCCAGCAGCTTGAATGGGGACGGCCCAGGGACCCAGTACTTC.

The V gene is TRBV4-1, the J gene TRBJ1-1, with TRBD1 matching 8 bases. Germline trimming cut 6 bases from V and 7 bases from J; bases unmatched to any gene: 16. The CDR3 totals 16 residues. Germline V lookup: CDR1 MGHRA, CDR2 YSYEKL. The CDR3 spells CASSLDRGTTGIEAFF. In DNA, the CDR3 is TGCGCCAGCAGTCTTGACAGGGGAACGACGGGCATTGAAGCTTTCTTT.

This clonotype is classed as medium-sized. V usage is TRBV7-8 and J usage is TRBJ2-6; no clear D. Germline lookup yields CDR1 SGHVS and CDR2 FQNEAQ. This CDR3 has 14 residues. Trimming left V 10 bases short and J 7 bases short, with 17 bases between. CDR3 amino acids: CATDSVSSANVLTF. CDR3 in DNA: TGTGCCACCGACTCTGTGTCAAGCGCCAACGTCCTGACTTTC. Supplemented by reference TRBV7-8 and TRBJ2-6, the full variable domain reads GAGVSQSPRYKVAKRGQDVALRCDPISGHVSLFWYQQALGQGPEFLTYFQNEAQLDKSGLPSDRFFAERPEGSVSTLKIQRTQQEDSAVYLCATDSVSSANVLTFGAGSRLTVL.

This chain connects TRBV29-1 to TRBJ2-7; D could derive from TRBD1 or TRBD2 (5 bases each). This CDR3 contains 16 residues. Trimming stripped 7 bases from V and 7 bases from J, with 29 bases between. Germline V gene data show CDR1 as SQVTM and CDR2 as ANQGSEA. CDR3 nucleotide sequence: TGCAGCGCCATGACACCTGGGACCGGTACTCCCCATGAGCAGTACTTC. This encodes CSAMTPGTGTPHEQYF.

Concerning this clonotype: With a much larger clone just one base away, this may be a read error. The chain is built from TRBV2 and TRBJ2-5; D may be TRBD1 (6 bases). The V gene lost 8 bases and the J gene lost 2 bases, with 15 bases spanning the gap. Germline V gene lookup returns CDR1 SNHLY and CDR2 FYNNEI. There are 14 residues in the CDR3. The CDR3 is CASVQGHLQETQYF. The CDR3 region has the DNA TGTGCCAGCGTCCAGGGACACCTACAAGAGACCCAGTACTTC.